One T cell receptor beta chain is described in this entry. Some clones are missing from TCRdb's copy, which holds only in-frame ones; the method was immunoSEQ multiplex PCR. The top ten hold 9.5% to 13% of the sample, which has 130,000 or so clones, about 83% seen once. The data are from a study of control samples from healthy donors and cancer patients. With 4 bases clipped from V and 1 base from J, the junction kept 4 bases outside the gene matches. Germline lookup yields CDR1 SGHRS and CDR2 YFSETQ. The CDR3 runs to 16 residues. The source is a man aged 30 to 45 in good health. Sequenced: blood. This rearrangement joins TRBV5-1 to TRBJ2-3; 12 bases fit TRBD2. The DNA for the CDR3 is TGCGCCAGCAGCCTTCCTAGCGGGGGGGGCACAGATACGCAGTATTTT. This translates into CASSLPSGGGTDTQYF.